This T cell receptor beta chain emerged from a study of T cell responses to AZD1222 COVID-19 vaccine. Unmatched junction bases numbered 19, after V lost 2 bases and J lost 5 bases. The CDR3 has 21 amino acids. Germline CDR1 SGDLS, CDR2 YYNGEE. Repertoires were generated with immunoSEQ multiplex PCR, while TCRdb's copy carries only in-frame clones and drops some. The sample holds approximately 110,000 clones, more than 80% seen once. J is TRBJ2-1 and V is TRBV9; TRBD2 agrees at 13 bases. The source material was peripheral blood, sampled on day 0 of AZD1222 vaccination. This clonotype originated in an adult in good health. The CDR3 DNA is TGTGCCAGCAGCGTTTCCCCTTCGGGACTAGCGGGATCGACGGCGGACAATGAGCAGTTCTTC. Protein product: CASSVSPSGLAGSTADNEQFF.